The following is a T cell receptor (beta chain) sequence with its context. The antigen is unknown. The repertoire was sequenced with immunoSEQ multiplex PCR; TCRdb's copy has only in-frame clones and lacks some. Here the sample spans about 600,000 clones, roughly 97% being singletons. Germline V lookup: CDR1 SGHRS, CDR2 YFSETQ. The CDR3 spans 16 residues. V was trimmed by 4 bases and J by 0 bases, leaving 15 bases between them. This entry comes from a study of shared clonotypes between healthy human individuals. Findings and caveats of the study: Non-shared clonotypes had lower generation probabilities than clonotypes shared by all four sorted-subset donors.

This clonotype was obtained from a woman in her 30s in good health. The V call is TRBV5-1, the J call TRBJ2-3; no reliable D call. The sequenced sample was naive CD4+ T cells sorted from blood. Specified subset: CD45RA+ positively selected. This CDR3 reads CASSLVVGTSTDTQYF. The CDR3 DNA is TGCGCCAGCAGCCTGGTTGTGGGAACTAGCACAGATACGCAGTATTTT.